These T cell receptor beta chains were read from a single sample in a study of CD8 T cells in Susac syndrome. TCRdb ran MiXCR on the immunoSEQ multiplex PCR reads and lists one entry per CDR3 protein. The data show 300,000 to 350,000 distinct CDR3 sequences, about 92% seen once. Sequencing was carried out using CD4+ T cells from PBMCs. The source is a human donor with multiple sclerosis. Both conserved end residues are part of each CDR3. Fields, in order: clone size, D gene, V gene, J gene, CDR3 DNA, CDR3 protein. The D gene is left open where the match is weak. Clone size is shown for a subset of rows, as once, few, many or a class of expanded clone.

-	-	TRBV20-1	TRBJ2-4	TGCAGTGCTAGAAGAGCCAAAAACATTCAGTACTTC	CSARRAKNIQYF
-	-	TRBV29-1	TRBJ1-1	TGCAGCGCCCTTGTTAGGGTCCTAAACACTGAAGCTTTCTTT	CSALVRVLNTEAFF
-	TRBD2	TRBV29-1	TRBJ2-1	TGCAGCGTGTCCGGGACTAGGTACTCCATGGGCTCCTACAATGAGCAGTTCTTC	CSVSGTRYSMGSYNEQFF
-	-	TRBV5-4	TRBJ1-1	TGTGCCAGCAGCTTGGGATGGGCGAACACTGAAGCTTTCTTT	CASSLGWANTEAFF
-	TRBD2	TRBV10-3	TRBJ2-1	TGTGCCATCAGGCCGGGAGGAATGGTCAATGAGCAGTTCTTC	CAIRPGGMVNEQFF
-	-	TRBV7-3	TRBJ2-7	TGTGCCAGCAGCTTAAATCCGGGGATCGGCTACGAGCAGTACTTC	CASSLNPGIGYEQYF
-	-	TRBV4-2	TRBJ2-5	TGTGCCAGCAGCCAAGATCATGGTAGCGATGAGACCCAGTACTTC	CASSQDHGSDETQYF
-	-	TRBV20-1	TRBJ2-2	TGCAGTGCTAGAGATAGGGTACAGCCAAATTTGAACACCGGGGAGCTGTTTTTT	CSARDRVQPNLNTGELFF
-	-	TRBV12-3/TRBV12-4	TRBJ1-2	TGTGCCAGCAGTTTAGGGGGCTCGTCGGGAAGCTACACCTTC	CASSLGGSSGSYTF
-	-	TRBV20-1	TRBJ1-5	TGCAGTGCTAGAGCGTTGGGTCAGCCCCAGCATTTT	CSARALGQPQHF
-	-	TRBV18	TRBJ1-2	TGTGCCAGCTCACCACAGGCAGGGGTGATCTATGGCTACACCTTC	CASSPQAGVIYGYTF
-	TRBD2	TRBV18	TRBJ2-2	TGTGCCAGCTCACCGTCGGGACTAACGAACACCGGGGAGCTGTTTTTT	CASSPSGLTNTGELFF
-	-	TRBV27	TRBJ1-1	TGTGCCAGCAGTTTCAGGGAAACGGCTGAAGCTTTCTTT	CASSFRETAEAFF
-	TRBD2	TRBV5-1	TRBJ2-3	TGCGCCAGCAGCCCGTCCGGGACTAGCGGGGCCACAGATACGCAGTATTTT	CASSPSGTSGATDTQYF
-	-	TRBV7-9	TRBJ2-6	TGTGCCAGCAGCCCTACCAGGGGCAGGGCCACTGGGGCCAACGTCCTGACTTTC	CASSPTRGRATGANVLTF
-	-	TRBV7-2	TRBJ1-4	TGTGCCAGCAGCCAATATACGGCAACTAATGAAAAACTGTTTTTT	CASSQYTATNEKLFF
-	TRBD2	TRBV6-4	TRBJ2-5	TGTGCCAGCAGTGAAGCAGCGGGAGGCGGGACCCAGTACTTC	CASSEAAGGGTQYF
-	-	TRBV5-1	TRBJ1-2	TGCGCCAGCAGCTTTGACAGCTCCTTTAGGAACTATGGCTACACCTTC	CASSFDSSFRNYGYTF
-	TRBD2	TRBV7-3	TRBJ2-5	TGTGCCAGCAGCTTGGGACTAGCTAATAGGGGGGAGACCCAGTACTTC	CASSLGLANRGETQYF
-	TRBD2	TRBV7-2	TRBJ2-7	TGTGCCAGCAGCTTCCCCGGGACTAGCAGACACGAGCAGTACTTC	CASSFPGTSRHEQYF
-	-	TRBV12-1	TRBJ2-5	TGTGCCAGCAGCCTTACCCCGGACGGCGAAGAGACCCAGTACTTC	CASSLTPDGEETQYF
-	TRBD1	TRBV5-6	TRBJ1-3	TGTGCCAGCAGCTACCCGGGACAGGGGATAGGAAACACCATATATTTT	CASSYPGQGIGNTIYF
-	-	TRBV2	TRBJ1-5	TGTGCCAGCAGGACAGGCCAACTCAATCAGCCCCAGCATTTT	CASRTGQLNQPQHF
few	-	TRBV14	TRBJ1-1	TGTGCCAGCTCACAGGGAATGAACACTGAAGCTTTCTTT	CASSQGMNTEAFF
-	-	TRBV3-1	TRBJ1-2	TGTGCCAGCAGCCAAGTAGGCAGCCGTGGCTACACCTTC	CASSQVGSRGYTF
-	-	TRBV5-1	TRBJ2-7	TGCGCCAGCAGCTTTACCTTAAGCTCCTACGAGCAGTACTTC	CASSFTLSSYEQYF
-	TRBD1	TRBV19	TRBJ1-5	TGTGCCAGTAGCACGGGGGACAGCCGAGATGGCAATCAGCCCCAGCATTTT	CASSTGDSRDGNQPQHF
-	TRBD1	TRBV27	TRBJ1-1	TGTGCCAGCAGTTTATCTCTAGCCAGACAGGGCGAACTGCTTGAAGCTTTCTTT	CASSLSLARQGELLEAFF
-	TRBD2	TRBV5-1	TRBJ2-2	TGCGCCAGCAGTCGTAGCGGGGGCCTGAACACCGGGGAGCTGTTTTTT	CASSRSGGLNTGELFF
-	-	TRBV20-1	TRBJ2-7	TGCAGTGCTAGTCACAGGGCCTACGAGCAGTACTTC	CSASHRAYEQYF
once	TRBD2	TRBV5-6	TRBJ2-3	TGTGCCAGCAGCTGGGGCGGGGGGGCGCCAGATACGCAGTATTTT	CASSWGGGAPDTQYF
-	-	TRBV3-1	TRBJ2-7	TGTGCCAGCAGCCAGGGGGTGGGGGCAGCCTACGAGCAGTACTTC	CASSQGVGAAYEQYF
-	-	TRBV9	TRBJ2-2	TGTGCCAGCAGCATCGGGTGGGGGGACACCGGGGAGCTGTTTTTT	CASSIGWGDTGELFF
-	TRBD2	TRBV11-2	TRBJ2-7	TGTGCCAGCAGCGCCGATCGACTAGCGGGAGGTGACGAGCAGTACTTC	CASSADRLAGGDEQYF
-	-	TRBV6-2/TRBV6-3	TRBJ2-3	TGTGCCAGCAGTTTCGGATCCGGAAAATCAGATACGCAGTATTTT	CASSFGSGKSDTQYF
once	-	TRBV20-1	TRBJ1-2	TGCAGTGCTAGAGATCCCCTAGGCCAGGCGGGCTACACCTTC	CSARDPLGQAGYTF
-	TRBD1	TRBV20-1	TRBJ2-7	TGCAGTGCTCTGAGGACAGGGTCAGTCTACGAGCAGTACTTC	CSALRTGSVYEQYF